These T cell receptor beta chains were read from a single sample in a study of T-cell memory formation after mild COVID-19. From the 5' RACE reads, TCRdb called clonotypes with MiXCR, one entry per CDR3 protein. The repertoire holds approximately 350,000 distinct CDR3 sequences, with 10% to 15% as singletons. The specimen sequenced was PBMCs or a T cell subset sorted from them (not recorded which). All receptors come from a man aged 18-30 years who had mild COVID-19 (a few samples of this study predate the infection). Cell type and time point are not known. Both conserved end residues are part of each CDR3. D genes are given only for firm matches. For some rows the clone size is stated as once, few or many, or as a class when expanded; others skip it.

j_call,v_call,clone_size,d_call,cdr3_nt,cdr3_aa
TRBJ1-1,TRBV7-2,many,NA,TGTGCCAGCAGTTTTACCCGTAACCTGAACACTGAAGCTTTCTTT,CASSFTRNLNTEAFF
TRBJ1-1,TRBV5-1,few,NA,TGCGCCAGCAGTTTCGATTTTACTTCCCGGCCCTTGGACACTGAAGCTTTCTTT,CASSFDFTSRPLDTEAFF
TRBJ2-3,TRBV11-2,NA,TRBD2,TGTGCCAGCAGCTTCGGGGGGGCCCCTAGCACAGATACGCAGTATTTT,CASSFGGAPSTDTQYF
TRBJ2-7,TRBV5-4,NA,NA,TGTGCCAGCAGCTCGACAGGTACAACTTACGAGCAGTACTTC,CASSSTGTTYEQYF
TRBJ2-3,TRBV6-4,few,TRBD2,TGTGCCAGCAGTGAAACTAGCGGGAGTTCAGATACGCAGTATTTT,CASSETSGSSDTQYF
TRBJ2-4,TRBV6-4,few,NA,TGTGCCAGTGGGGTCACCAAGGCCAAAAACATTCAGTACTTC,CASGVTKAKNIQYF
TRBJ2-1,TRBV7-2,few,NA,TGTGCCAGCAGCTTGATTGACAGTAACAATGAGCAGTTCTTC,CASSLIDSNNEQFF
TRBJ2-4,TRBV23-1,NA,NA,TGCGCCAGCAGTCAAGGGGGGGCCGCCTTCCTAGCCAAAAACATTCAGTACTTC,CASSQGGAAFLAKNIQYF
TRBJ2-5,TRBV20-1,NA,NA,TGCAGTGCTAGAGATACTAGCTCAACGGAGACCCAGTACTTC,CSARDTSSTETQYF
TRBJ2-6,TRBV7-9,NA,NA,TGTGCCAGCAGCCCTGGCGGATATGGGGCCAACGTCCTGACTTTC,CASSPGGYGANVLTF
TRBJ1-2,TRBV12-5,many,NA,TGTGCTAGTGGTTTGTTTGCAGGGGATAACTATGGCTACACCTTC,CASGLFAGDNYGYTF
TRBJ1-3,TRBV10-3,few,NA,TGTGCCATCAGTGAGTCTCCTGGTCTTGGAAACACCATATATTTT,CAISESPGLGNTIYF
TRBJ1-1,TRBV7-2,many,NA,TGTGCCAGCAGCTCGACCTGGAGGGGGGGGGCTTTCTTT,CASSSTWRGGAFF
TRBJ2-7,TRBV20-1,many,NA,TGCAGTGCTAGAGATCTGACCCACGAGCAGTACTTC,CSARDLTHEQYF
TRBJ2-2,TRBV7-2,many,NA,TGTGCCAGCAGCTTGCAGAGCGCGAACACCGGGGAGCTGTTTTTT,CASSLQSANTGELFF
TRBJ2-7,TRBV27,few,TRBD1,TGTGCCAGCCCCGGCGGCAGGGGGCGGCGGTGGGACGAGCAGTACTTC,CASPGGRGRRWDEQYF
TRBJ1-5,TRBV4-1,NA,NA,TGCGCCAGCAGCCCCACGTCCGGGGACAATTCGCAGCCCCAGCATTTT,CASSPTSGDNSQPQHF
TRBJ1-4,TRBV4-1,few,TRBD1,TGCGCCAGCAGCCCGTCCCGGGACAGGGGAACTAATGAAAAACTGTTTTTT,CASSPSRDRGTNEKLFF
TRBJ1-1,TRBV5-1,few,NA,TGCGCCAGAAGGGACTTCGACGCTGAAGCTTTCTTT,CARRDFDAEAFF
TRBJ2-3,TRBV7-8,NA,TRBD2,TGTGCCAGCAGCTCGGGTCGGACTAGCGGGGGCCCTAGCACAGATACGCAGTATTTT,CASSSGRTSGGPSTDTQYF
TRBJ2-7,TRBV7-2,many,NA,TGTGCCAGCAGCCATCCCGGGACTCTCTACGAGCAGTACTTC,CASSHPGTLYEQYF
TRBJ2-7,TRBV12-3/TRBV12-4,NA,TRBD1,TGTGCCAGCAGTTTAGCACAGGGGGCGCATTCCTACGAGCAGTACTTC,CASSLAQGAHSYEQYF
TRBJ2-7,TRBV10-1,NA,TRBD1,TGCGCCAGCAGTGATCCTTTCAGGACAGGGGCCTACGAGCAGTACTTC,CASSDPFRTGAYEQYF
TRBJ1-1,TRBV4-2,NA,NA,TGTGCCAGCAGCCAAGAGAGGGAATATGGGGCTTTCTTT,CASSQEREYGAFF
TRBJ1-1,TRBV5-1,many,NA,TGCGCCAGCAGCTTGTCCTTGGCAGAGAACACTGAAGCTTTCTTT,CASSLSLAENTEAFF
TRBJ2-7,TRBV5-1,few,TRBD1,TGCGCCAGCAGCGGGGGACAGGGTCCCTACGAGCAGTACTTC,CASSGGQGPYEQYF
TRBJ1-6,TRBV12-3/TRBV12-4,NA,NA,TGTGCCAGCAAGTATGACAGGAATTCACCCCTCCACTTT,CASKYDRNSPLHF
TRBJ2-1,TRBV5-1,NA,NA,TGCGCCAGCAGCTTGGTAGTAGGGCGGGACAATGAGCAGTTCTTC,CASSLVVGRDNEQFF
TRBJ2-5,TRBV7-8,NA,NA,TGTGCCAGCAGTCGAGGGGCAGCCCTGGAGACCCAGTACTTC,CASSRGAALETQYF
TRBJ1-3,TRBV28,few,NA,TGTGCCAGCAGTCTAAAGGGAAACACCATATATTTT,CASSLKGNTIYF
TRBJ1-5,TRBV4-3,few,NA,TGCGCCAGCAGCCAGATATGGGGGTTTAGTCAGCCCCAGCATTTT,CASSQIWGFSQPQHF
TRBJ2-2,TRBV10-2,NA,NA,TGCGCCACCGGATCCCTCCTGGTTGCCGGGGAGCTGTTTTTT,CATGSLLVAGELFF
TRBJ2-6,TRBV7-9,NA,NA,TGTGCCAGCACCTCGAACTCTGGGGCCAACGTCCTGACTTTC,CASTSNSGANVLTF
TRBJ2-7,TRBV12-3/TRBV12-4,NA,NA,TGTGCCAGCACAGGGGACTCATACGAGCAGTACTTC,CASTGDSYEQYF
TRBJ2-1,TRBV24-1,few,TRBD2,TGTGCCACCAGTGCCATGGGACTAGCGAACTACAATGAGCAGTTCTTC,CATSAMGLANYNEQFF